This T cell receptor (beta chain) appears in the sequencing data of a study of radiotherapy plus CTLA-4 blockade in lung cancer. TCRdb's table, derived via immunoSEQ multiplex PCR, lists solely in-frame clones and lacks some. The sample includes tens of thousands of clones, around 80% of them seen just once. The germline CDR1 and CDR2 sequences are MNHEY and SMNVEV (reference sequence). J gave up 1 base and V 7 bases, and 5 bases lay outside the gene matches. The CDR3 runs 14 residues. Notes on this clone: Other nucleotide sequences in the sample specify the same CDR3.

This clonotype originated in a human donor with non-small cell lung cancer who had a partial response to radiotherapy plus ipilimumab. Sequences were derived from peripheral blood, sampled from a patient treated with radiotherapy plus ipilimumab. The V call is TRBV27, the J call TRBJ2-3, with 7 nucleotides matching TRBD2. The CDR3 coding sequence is TGTGCCAGCACTCGCCGGGGGGGCACAGATACGCAGTATTTT. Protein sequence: CASTRRGGTDTQYF.